This TCR beta chain came from a study of T cells in Graves' hyperthyroidism and ophthalmopathy. Absence of ophthalmopathy progression within 18 months defined stable Graves' hyperthyroidism. The study enrolled patients aged 18 to 65 with newly diagnosed hyperthyroidism of under 2 months' duration. Diagnoses rested on clinical symptoms, serum thyroxine and TRAb, thyroid ultrasound and orbital computed tomography. CDR3 length: 14 residues. Germline V CDR1 and CDR2: MNHNS, SASEGT. Between the trimmed V and J ends, which lost 1 base and 5 bases, there was a span of 8 bases. It was RNA transcripts that yielded the amplified TCR beta CDR3 regions. With the HTBI primer set, the TCR CDR3 went through a first round of RT-PCR. A single record per CDR3 protein comes from TCRdb applying MiXCR to the multiplex PCR reads. The repertoire includes some 510,000 distinct CDR3 sequences, 20% to 25% of them detected once, and about 25% sits in the top ten.

The sequence derives from a man aged 18 to 29 with Graves' hyperthyroidism. The rearrangement joins TRBV6-1 to TRBJ2-2; D may correspond to TRBD1 or TRBD2 (6 bases each). Specimen: blood. CDR3 loop: CASSEEGGTGELFF. DNA of the CDR3: TGTGCCAGCAGTGAAGAGGGGGGTACCGGGGAGCTGTTTTTT.